Included here is one T cell receptor (beta chain) sequence, with context. The data belong to a study of blood T cell repertoires in COVID-19. The V and J ends lost 5 bases and 5 bases, in that order; junction bases with no gene match: 10. The CDR3 loop spans 15 amino acids. Germline loops: CDR1 SEHNR, CDR2 FQNEAQ (reference sequence). The protocol was immunoSEQ multiplex PCR, while the TCRdb copy is restricted to in-frame clones and leaves out a portion. The sample lists 55,000 to 90,000 clones; 80% to 85% were seen once. The chain recombines TRBV7-9 with TRBJ2-5; 8 bases are shared with TRBD2. The material sequenced was peripheral blood. The receptor's source is a woman between 55 and 75 years old with acute or convalescent COVID-19. The CDR3 here is CASSPQTSVGETQYF. The CDR3, as DNA: TGTGCCAGCAGCCCCCAGACTAGCGTAGGGGAGACCCAGTACTTC.